This TCR beta chain emerged from a study of beta chain features in type 1 diabetes (dated by TCRdb to 2017 to 2018). About the study as a whole: No differences in mean age, gender distribution, total cell number or subset yield were found between patients and healthy donors. A total of over 95,000,000 sorted cells were examined across all samples, and RNA yield correlated strongly with the number of cells per subset. Naive and central memory subsets were obtained from all 30 or so donors, but regulatory and stem cell-like memory subsets were isolated from only 8 patients and 8 healthy donors. In the study, recently diagnosed type 1 diabetes patients and matched healthy donors were compared on the TCRB repertoires of their sorted circulating CD4+ T cell subsets. Results the study describes overall, beyond this receptor: Patients with type 1 diabetes made fewer insertions and deleted more nucleotides at VDJ recombination sites, implying thymic rearrangement abnormalities. The naive, central memory and regulatory TCRB repertoires appeared to resemble one another more closely among patients than among healthy donors. HLA sub-analyses involved small numbers of individuals, so any influence of HLA type on TCRB rearrangement remained unresolved. PCR might favor shorter templates, but patient and control samples were amplified and corrected together, so any skew would affect both groups equally. A moderate but significant shortening of TCRB CDR3 length was observed in type 1 diabetes patients in all four CD4+ subsets. Because cDNA was sequenced instead of genomic DNA, highly expressing activated cells could be over-represented, though the groups showed no difference in activation or CD3 levels.

Reading from cysteine to phenylalanine, the CDR3 counts 12 amino acids. Just CDR3 DNA is preserved here, 36 bases in frame from base 1. V loses 6 bases of germline sequence and J loses 5 bases, and the interval between the two ends is 13 bases. The germline V gene encodes CDR1 SQVTM and CDR2 ANQGSEA. This clone was counted only a few times. Its antigen is not yet known. The sample holds no much larger clone one base away, and base qualities are not on file. Each donor gave one peripheral blood draw, about 110 mL on average, collected into heparinised tubes. A BD FACSAria II and a panel including CD45RO, CCR7, CD25, CD127, CD95 and CD27 were used to sort naive, central memory, regulatory and stem cell-like memory CD4+ T cells. All sorted populations exceeded 98% purity. Right away, PBMCs were isolated by Lymphoprep density gradient centrifugation and were stained directly, with no culture step. Samples were stained and sorted in pairs, with one healthy donor and one patient per experiment, so that batch effects were minimized.

The entire amount of isolated RNA was reverse transcribed using the High Capacity cDNA Reverse Transcription Kit, so the sequenced TCRB transcripts were expressed ones. Deep immunoSEQ sequencing was performed on naive, central memory and regulatory T cell samples, with an average of approximately 4 million total reads per sample. Sorted cells were lysed in RLT buffer, and RNA was extracted using DNase-treated RNeasy Micro or Mini kits according to cell number. Each cell subset was processed on its own to prevent cross-contamination, while patient and healthy donor samples were processed together. The immunoSEQ multiplex PCR was used to amplify TCRB sequences from cDNA, yielding 87-bp fragments that span the CDR3 region. Sequencing of the amplicons was done on the Illumina HiSeq platform. The paper's processing steps were these. PCR bias was corrected computationally using synthetic template baselines, and reads within Hamming distance 2 were collapsed, with unmergeable singletons discarded. Reads were aligned against IMGT so that V, D and J genes, CDR3 length and insertions or deletions at six rearrangement sites could be assigned. Within each subset, clonotype counts were normalized to the number of sorted cells before true diversity and Gini coefficients were calculated with the tcR R package. The overlap coefficient, calculated on TCRB nucleotide sequences, was used to measure repertoire sharing. Out-of-frame TCRB sequences from naive cells were analyzed to stand in for the pre-selection repertoire. TCRdb re-hosts the immuneACCESS table, in-frame sequences only. Its copies lack some clones; in the studies checked, an unresolved V gene accounts for under half of them, and the cause for the rest is not known. V, J and clone size were drawn from that table, and D and trimming were deduced from the DNA. The sample yields approximately 300,000 clones; 11% were counted once. The top ten constitute 0.015% to 0.02% of the sample.

The rearranged chain carries TRBV29-1 and TRBJ1-1; a tentative D call is TRBD1 (6 bases match). This clonotype originated in a woman in her 30s in good health. The sample taken for sequencing was naive CD4+ T cells from blood. The intended sense of this specimen's cell subset or site label: true naive CD4+ T cells. The DNA sequence is as follows: TGCAGCGTCCCCACAGGGAAGACTGAAGCTTTCTTT. The resulting protein is CSVPTGKTEAFF.